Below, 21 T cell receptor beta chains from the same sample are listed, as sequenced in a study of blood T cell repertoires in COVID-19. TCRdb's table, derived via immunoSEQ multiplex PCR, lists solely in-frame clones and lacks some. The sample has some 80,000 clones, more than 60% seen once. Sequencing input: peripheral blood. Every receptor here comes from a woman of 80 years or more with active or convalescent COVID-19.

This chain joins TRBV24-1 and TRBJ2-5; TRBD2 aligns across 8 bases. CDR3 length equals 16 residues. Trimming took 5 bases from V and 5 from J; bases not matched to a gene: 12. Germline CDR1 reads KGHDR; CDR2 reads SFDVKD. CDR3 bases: TGTGCCACCAGTGCCAAGACGGCGGGGGGTTCGGAGACCCAGTACTTC. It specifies CATSAKTAGGSETQYF.

CDR3 region: CASSPDRGGNQPQHF. The CDR3 DNA reads as TGTGCCAGCAGTCCTGACAGGGGAGGCAATCAGCCCCAGCATTTT. The J gene is TRBJ1-5, the V gene TRBV6-5; TRBD1 aligns across 8 bases. Germline V CDR1 and CDR2: MNHEY, SVGAGI. The junction had 5 bases not matched to a gene; V was cut back by 5 bases and J by 2 bases. The CDR3 length is 15 residues.

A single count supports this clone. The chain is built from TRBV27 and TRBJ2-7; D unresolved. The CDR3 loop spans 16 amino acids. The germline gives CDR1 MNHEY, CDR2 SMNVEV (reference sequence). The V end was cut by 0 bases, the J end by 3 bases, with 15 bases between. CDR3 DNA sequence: TGTGCCAGCAGTTTATCCGGGTTTCTGGTAGGCTACGAGCAGTACTTC. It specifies CASSLSGFLVGYEQYF.

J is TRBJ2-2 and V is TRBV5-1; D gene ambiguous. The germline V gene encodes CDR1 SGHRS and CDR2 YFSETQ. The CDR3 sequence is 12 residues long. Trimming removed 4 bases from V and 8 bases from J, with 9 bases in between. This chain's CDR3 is CASSDTVGELFF. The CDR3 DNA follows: TGCGCCAGCAGCGACACCGTTGGGGAGCTGTTTTTT.

CDR3 sequence reads: CSASGTGRNTGELFF. DNA of the CDR3: TGCAGTGCTAGTGGGACAGGGAGGAACACCGGGGAGCTGTTTTTT. V gene TRBV20-1 combines with J gene TRBJ2-2, with TRBD1 matching over 9 bases. The CDR3 contains 15 residues. V lost 3 bases and J lost 1; bases outside the gene matches: 3. CDR1 DFQATT and CDR2 SNEGSKA come from the germline V gene (reference sequence).

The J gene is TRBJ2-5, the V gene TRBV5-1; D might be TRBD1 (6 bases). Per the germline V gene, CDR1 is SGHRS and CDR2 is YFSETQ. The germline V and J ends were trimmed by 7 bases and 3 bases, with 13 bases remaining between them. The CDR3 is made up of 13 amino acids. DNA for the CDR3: TGCGCCAGCCAGAGGGGGAGTGAAGAGACCCAGTACTTC. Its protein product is CASQRGSEETQYF.

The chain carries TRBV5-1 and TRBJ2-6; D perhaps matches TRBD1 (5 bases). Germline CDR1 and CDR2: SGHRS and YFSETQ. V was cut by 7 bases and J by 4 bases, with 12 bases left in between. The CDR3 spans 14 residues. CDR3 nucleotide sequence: TGCGCCAGCGGCCAGGGTGGAGGGGCCAACGTCCTGACTTTC. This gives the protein CASGQGGGANVLTF.

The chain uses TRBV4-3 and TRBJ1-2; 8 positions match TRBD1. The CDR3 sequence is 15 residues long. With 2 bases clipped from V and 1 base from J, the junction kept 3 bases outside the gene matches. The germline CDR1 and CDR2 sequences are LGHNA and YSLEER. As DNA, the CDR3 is TGCGCCAGCAGCCAACCCGGACAGGGTAACTATGGCTACACCTTC. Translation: CASSQPGQGNYGYTF.

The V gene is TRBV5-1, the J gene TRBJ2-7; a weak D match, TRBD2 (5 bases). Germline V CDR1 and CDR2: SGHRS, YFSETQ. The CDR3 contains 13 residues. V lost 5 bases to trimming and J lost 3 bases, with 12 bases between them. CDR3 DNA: TGCGCCAGCAGTCCCGGGAACCACTACGAGCAGTACTTC. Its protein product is CASSPGNHYEQYF. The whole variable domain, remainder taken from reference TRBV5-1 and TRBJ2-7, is KAGVTQTPRYLIKTRGQQVTLSCSPISGHRSVSWYQQTPGQGLQFLFEYFSETQRNKGNFPGRFSGRQFSNSRSEMNVSTLELGDSALYLCASSPGNHYEQYFGPGTRLTVT.

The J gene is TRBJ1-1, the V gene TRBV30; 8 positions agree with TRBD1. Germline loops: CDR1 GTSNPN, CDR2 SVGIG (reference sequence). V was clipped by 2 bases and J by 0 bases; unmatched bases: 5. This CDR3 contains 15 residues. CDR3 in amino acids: CAWSPGGRMNTEAFF. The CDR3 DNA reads TGTGCCTGGAGTCCAGGGGGCCGCATGAACACTGAAGCTTTCTTT.

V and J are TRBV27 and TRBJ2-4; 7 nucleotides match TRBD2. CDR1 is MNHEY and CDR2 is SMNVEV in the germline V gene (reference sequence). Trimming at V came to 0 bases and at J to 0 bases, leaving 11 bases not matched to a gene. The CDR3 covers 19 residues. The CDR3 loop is CASSLSQGLERGAKNIQYF. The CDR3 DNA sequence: TGTGCCAGCAGTTTATCGCAGGGATTGGAGCGGGGAGCCAAAAACATTCAGTACTTC.

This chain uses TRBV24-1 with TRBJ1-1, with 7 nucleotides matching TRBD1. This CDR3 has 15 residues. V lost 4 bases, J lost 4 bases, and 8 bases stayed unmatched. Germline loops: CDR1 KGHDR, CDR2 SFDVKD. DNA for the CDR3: TGTGCCACCAGTGACCCCGGCAGGGGGATCACTGAAGCTTTCTTT. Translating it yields CATSDPGRGITEAFF.

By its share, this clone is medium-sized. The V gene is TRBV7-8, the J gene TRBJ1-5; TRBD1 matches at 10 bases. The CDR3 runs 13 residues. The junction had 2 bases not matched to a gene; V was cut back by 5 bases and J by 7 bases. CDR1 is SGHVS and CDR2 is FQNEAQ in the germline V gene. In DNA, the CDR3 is TGTGCCAGCAGCGGGACAGGGGAACAGCCCCAGCATTTT. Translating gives CASSGTGEQPQHF.

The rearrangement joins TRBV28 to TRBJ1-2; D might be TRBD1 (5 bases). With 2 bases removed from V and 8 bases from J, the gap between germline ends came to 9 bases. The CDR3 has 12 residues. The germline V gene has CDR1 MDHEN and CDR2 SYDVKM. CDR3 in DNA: TGTGCCAGCAGTTTAGCAGGGAAAGGCTACACCTTC. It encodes CASSLAGKGYTF.

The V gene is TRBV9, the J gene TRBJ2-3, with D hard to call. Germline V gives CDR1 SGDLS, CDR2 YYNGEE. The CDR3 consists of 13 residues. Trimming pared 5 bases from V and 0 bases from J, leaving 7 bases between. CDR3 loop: CASSRASTDTQYF. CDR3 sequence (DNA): TGTGCCAGCAGTCGCGCTAGCACAGATACGCAGTATTTT.

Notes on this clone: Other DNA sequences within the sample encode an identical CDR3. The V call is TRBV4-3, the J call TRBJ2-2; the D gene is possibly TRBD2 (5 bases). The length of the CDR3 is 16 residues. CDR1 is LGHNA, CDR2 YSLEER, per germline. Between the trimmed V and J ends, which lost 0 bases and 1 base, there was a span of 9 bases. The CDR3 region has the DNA TGCGCCAGCAGCCAAGAAACGAGCGGGAACACCGGGGAGCTGTTTTTT. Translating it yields CASSQETSGNTGELFF.

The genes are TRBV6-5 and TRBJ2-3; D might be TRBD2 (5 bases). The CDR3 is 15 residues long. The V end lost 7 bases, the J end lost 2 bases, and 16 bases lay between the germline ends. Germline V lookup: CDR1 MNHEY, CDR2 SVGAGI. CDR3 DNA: TGTGCCAGCACTCCCCTGGACTTTGACACAGATACGCAGTATTTT. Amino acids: CASTPLDFDTDTQYF.

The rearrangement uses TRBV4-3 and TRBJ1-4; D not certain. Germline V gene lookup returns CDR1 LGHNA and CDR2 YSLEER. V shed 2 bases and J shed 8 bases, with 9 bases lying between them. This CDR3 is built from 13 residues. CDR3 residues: CASSQRGGEKLFF. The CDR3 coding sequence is TGCGCCAGCAGCCAACGCGGCGGGGAAAAACTGTTTTTT.

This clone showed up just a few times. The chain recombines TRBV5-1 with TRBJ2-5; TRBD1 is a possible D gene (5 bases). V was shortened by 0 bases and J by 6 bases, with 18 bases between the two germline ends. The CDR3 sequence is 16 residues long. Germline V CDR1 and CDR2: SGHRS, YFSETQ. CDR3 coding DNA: TGCGCCAGCAGCTTGGGTCAGGGTGATGGGTTTCAGACCCAGTACTTC. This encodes CASSLGQGDGFQTQYF. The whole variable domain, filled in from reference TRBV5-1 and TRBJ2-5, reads KAGVTQTPRYLIKTRGQQVTLSCSPISGHRSVSWYQQTPGQGLQFLFEYFSETQRNKGNFPGRFSGRQFSNSRSEMNVSTLELGDSALYLCASSLGQGDGFQTQYFGPGTRLLVL.

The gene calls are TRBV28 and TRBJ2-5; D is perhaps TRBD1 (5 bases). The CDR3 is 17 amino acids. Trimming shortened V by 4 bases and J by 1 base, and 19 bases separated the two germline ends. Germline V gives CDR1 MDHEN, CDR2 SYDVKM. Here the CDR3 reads CASSSGGHVRIQETQYF. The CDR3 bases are TGTGCCAGCAGTTCCGGCGGACACGTCCGTATCCAAGAGACCCAGTACTTC.

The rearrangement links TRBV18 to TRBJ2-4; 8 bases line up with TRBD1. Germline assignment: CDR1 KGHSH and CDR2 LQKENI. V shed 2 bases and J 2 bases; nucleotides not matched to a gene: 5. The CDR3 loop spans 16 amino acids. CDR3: CASSPGQGTTKNIQYF. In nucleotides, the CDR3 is TGTGCCAGCTCACCAGGACAGGGTACAACCAAAAACATTCAGTACTTC.